The present T cell receptor (beta chain) was sequenced within a study of cytomegalovirus exposure and HLA in healthy donors. Study context: Researchers previously reported finding 90 million to 130 million unique TCR beta sequences from roughly 200 million T cells. Study outcomes and limitations: Highly shared sequence variants in one cluster were likely a sequencing artifact.

This clone was counted between two and nine times. Its cognate antigen is unknown. PCR involved 60 Vbeta and 13 Jbeta primers. Method: immunoSEQ multiplex PCR; TCRdb's copy keeps in-frame clones and lacks some. The sample yields about 180,000 clones, around three quarters seen once. Sequencing was done on a sample of PBMCs. The TCR sequence derives from a woman in her 30s in good health and CMV-seronegative.

Written as DNA, the CDR3 is TGCGCCAGCAGCCAAGCCCACAGGCTTTATGGCTACACCTTC. Protein product: CASSQAHRLYGYTF. This chain joins TRBV4-3 and TRBJ1-2; D might be TRBD1 (5 bases). Trimming pared 1 base from V and 5 bases from J, leaving 11 bases between. The CDR3 spans 14 residues. Germline CDR1 LGHNA, CDR2 YSLEER.